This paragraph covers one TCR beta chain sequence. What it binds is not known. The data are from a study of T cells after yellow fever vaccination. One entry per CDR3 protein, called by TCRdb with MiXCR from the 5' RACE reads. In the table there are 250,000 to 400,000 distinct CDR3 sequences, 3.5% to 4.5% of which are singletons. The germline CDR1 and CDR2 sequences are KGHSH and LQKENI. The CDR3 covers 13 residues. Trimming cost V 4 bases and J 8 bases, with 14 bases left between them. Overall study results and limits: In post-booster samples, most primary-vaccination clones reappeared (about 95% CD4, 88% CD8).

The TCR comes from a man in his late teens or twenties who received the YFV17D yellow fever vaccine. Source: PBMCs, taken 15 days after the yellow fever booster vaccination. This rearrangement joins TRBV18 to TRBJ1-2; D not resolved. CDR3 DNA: TGTGCCAGCTCACGAGACCACAGTAGCGGCTACACCTTC. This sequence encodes CASSRDHSSGYTF. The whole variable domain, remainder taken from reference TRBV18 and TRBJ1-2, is NAGVMQNPRHLVRRRGQEARLRCSPMKGHSHVYWYRQLPEEGLKFMVYLQKENIIDESGMPKERFSAEFPKEGPSILRIQQVVRGDSAAYFCASSRDHSSGYTFGSGTRLTVV.